This T cell receptor beta chain comes out of a study of cytomegalovirus exposure and HLA in healthy donors. Study-wide context: A preliminary data release comprised tens of millions of unique TCRs obtained from HLA-typed donors.

Details on this clone: Its antigen is unknown.

Study-level points and caveats: Previously analyzed data showed that most TCR beta V segments were productive at a frequency of about 87% or about 30%.

Looked up from germline, CDR1 is SEHNR and CDR2 is FQNEAQ (reference sequence). The CDR3 is 15 residues long. Losses at the gene ends were 7 bases for V and 3 bases for J; bases not matched to a gene: 7. 13 Jbeta primers and 60 Vbeta primers were used for the PCR. TCRdb's copy holds only in-frame clones and misses some; the assay was immunoSEQ multiplex PCR. The sample lists about 140,000 clones; about 80% were seen once. The specimen sequenced was PBMCs. This TCR came from a young man in good health and CMV-seronegative. The chain is built from TRBV7-9 and TRBJ1-3, with 9 nucleotides matching TRBD1. CDR3 DNA: TGTGCCAGCACCCCAGGGACAGGGTATGGAAACACCATATATTTT. It encodes CASTPGTGYGNTIYF.